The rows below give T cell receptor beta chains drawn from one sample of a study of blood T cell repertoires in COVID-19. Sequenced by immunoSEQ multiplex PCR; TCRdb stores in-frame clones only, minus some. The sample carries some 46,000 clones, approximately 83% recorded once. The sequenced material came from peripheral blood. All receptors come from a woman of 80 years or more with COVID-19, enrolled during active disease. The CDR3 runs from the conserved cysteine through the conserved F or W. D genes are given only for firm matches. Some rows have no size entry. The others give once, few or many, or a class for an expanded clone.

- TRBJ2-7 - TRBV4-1 TGCGCCAGCAGCCACTATGGGGGGTACGAGCAGTACTTC CASSHYGGYEQYF
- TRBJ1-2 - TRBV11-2 TGTGCCAGCAGCTTATCCCCGAGCTATGGCTACACCTTC CASSLSPSYGYTF
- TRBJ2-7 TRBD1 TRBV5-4 TGTGCCAGCAGCTTGGGTGGGACAGATCGAGAGCAGTACTTC CASSLGGTDREQYF
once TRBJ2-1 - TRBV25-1 TGTGCCAGCAGTCCCCAGGGGAATGAGCAGTTCTTC CASSPQGNEQFF
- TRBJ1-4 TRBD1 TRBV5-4 TGTGCCAGCAGCTCGGCGACAGGGGTTGGGGAAAAACTGTTTTTT CASSSATGVGEKLFF
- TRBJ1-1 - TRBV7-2 TGTGCCAGCAGCTTAGGGGCAGCTATGAACACTGAAGCTTTCTTT CASSLGAAMNTEAFF
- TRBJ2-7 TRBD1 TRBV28 TGTGCCAGCAGTCCCCTGGGACAGGGGGCCCACGAGCAGTACTTC CASSPLGQGAHEQYF
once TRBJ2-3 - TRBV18 TGTGCCAGCTCACCACGGGTTGGCGGGGGCCACACAGATACGCAGTATTTT CASSPRVGGGHTDTQYF
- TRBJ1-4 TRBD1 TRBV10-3 TGTGCCATCAGCTCACAGGGGGAAACTAATGAAAAACTGTTTTTT CAISSQGETNEKLFF
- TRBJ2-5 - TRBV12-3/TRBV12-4 TGTGCCAGCAGTTTATACTTTCAAGAGACCCAGTACTTC CASSLYFQETQYF
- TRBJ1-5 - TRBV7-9 TGTGCCAGCAGCCCAGACAGCAACCAGCCCCAGCATTTT CASSPDSNQPQHF
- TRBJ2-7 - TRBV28 TGTGCCAGCAGTTTACCAGGCCAGACCTCCTACGAGCAGTACTTC CASSLPGQTSYEQYF
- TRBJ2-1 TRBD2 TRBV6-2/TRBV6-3 TGTGCCAGCAGTGACCACAGCGGGGGATCCTACAATGAGCAGTTCTTC CASSDHSGGSYNEQFF
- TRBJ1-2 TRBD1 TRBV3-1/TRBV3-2 TGTGCCAGCAGCCAGCTAACAGGGGTCTCTGGCTACACCTTC CASSQLTGVSGYTF
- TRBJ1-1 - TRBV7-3 TGTGCCAGCAGCTTCAATAGGGGATCCACTGAAGCTTTCTTT CASSFNRGSTEAFF
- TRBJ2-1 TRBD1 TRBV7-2 TGTGCCAGCAGCTATCTAGCCCGGACAGGAGAAAATGAGCAGTTCTTC CASSYLARTGENEQFF
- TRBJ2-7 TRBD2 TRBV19 TGTGCCAGTAGTATCGGCGGGGGGACTAGGAAAGAGCAGTACTTC CASSIGGGTRKEQYF
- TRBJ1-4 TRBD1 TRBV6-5 TGTGCCAGCAGAGAGACCGGGACAGGGTCTGAAAAACTGTTTTTT CASRETGTGSEKLFF
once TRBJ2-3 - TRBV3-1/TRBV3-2 TGTGCCAGCAGCCAAGCGGCAGATACGCAGTATTTT CASSQAADTQYF
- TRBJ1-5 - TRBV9 TGTGCCAGCAGCCCTCCCGGGAGTTGGCAGCCCCAGCATTTT CASSPPGSWQPQHF
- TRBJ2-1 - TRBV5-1 TGCGCCAGCAGCCTCGACCCACAGACATCCTACAATGAGCAGTTCTTC CASSLDPQTSYNEQFF
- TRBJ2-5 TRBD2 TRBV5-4 TGTGCCAGCAGCCCGGGACTAGCGGAGACCCAGTACTTC CASSPGLAETQYF
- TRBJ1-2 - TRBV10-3 TGTGCCATCAGTGAGTCGACAGGTACCTATGGCTACACCTTC CAISESTGTYGYTF
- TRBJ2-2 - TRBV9 TGTGCCAGCAGCCTCCTCGCCGGGGAGCTGTTTTTT CASSLLAGELFF
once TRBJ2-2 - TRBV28 TGTGCCAGCAGCCGTACCGTAGGGGGGGGCACCGGGGAGCTGTTTTTT CASSRTVGGGTGELFF
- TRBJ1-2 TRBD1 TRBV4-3 TGCGCCAGCAGCCCAAGCCCCCGAACACAGGGGATGGATGGCTACACCTTC CASSPSPRTQGMDGYTF
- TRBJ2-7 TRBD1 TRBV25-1 TGTGCCAGCAGTGGCGGACAGGGGGCCCGACAACTCTACGAGCAGTACTTC CASSGGQGARQLYEQYF
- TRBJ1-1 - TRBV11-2 TGTGCCAGCAGCTTAGATCGGGGAGACACTGAAGCTTTCTTT CASSLDRGDTEAFF
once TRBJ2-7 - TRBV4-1 TGCGCCAGCAGCCAAGCAGGGGTTCCCTACGAGCAGTACTTC CASSQAGVPYEQYF
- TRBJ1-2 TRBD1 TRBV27 TGTGCCAGCAGTCGACAGGGGTTTGGCTACACCTTC CASSRQGFGYTF
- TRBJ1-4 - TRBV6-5 TGTGCCAGCAGACCCCATAGAGCTAATGAAAAACTGTTTTTT CASRPHRANEKLFF
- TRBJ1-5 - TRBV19 TGTGCCAGTACAGACAGGAGTAGCAATCAGCCCCAGCATTTT CASTDRSSNQPQHF
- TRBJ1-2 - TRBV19 TGTGCCAGTAGCGGGTGGAACTATGGCTACACCTTC CASSGWNYGYTF
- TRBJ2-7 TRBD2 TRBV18 TGTGCCAGCTCACCACCTACTAGCGGGGCCCCCTACGAGCAGTACTTC CASSPPTSGAPYEQYF
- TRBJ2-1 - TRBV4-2 TGTGCCAGCAGCCAAGTGGGAACTAGAGTATCCTACAATGAGCAGTTCTTC CASSQVGTRVSYNEQFF
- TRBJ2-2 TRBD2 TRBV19 TGTGCCAGTACATTCCCTAGCGGGGGTGACGGGGAGCTGTTTTTT CASTFPSGGDGELFF
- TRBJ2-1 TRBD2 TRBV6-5 TGTGCCAGCATCGAGCGGGGGTCCGGGGAGCAGTTCTTC CASIERGSGEQFF
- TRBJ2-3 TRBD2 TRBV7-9 TGTGCCAGCAGCTTAGCGATCAGCGGGGGGATTTCTAGCACAGATACGCAGTATTTT CASSLAISGGISSTDTQYF
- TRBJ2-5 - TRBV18 TGTGCCAGCTCACCACCGGACGGGATATCCCAGTACTTC CASSPPDGISQYF
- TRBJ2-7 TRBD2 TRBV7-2 TGTGCCAGCAGCCGGACTAGCGTGGGCGAGCAGTACTTC CASSRTSVGEQYF
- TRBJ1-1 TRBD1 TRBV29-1 TGCAGCGTGACCGGACAGGGAGTGAACACTGAAGCTTTCTTT CSVTGQGVNTEAFF
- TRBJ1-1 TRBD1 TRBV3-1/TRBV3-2 TGTGCCAGCAGCCAAGAAATGAGGGGGCAGGGCACTGAAGCTTTCTTT CASSQEMRGQGTEAFF
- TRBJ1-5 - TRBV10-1 TGCGCCAGCAGTGATCTCCTCTCGGCCAGGGGAGATGGACAGCCCCAGCATTTT CASSDLLSARGDGQPQHF
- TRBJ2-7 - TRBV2 TGTGCCAGCAGTGTGGCGACAGTGAACGAGCAGTACTTC CASSVATVNEQYF
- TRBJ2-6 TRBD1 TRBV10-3 TGTGCCATCACCCAGGACAGGGCTGGGGCCAACGTCCTGACTTTC CAITQDRAGANVLTF
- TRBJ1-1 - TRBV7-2 TGTGCCAGCAGCCGGGACAATATGAACACTGAAGCTTTCTTT CASSRDNMNTEAFF
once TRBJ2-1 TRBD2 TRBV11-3 TGTGCCAGCAGCCCAACTAGCGGCCCCTACAATGAGCAGTTCTTC CASSPTSGPYNEQFF
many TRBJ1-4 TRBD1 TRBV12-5 TGTGCTAGTGGTCCGGACAGGGCTAATGAAAAACTGTTTTTT CASGPDRANEKLFF
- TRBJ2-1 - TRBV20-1 TGCAGTGCTAGAAGCGACGATGAGCAGTTCTTC CSARSDDEQFF
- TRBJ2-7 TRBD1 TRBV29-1 TGCAGCGTTGCCGGGACAGGGTCCTTCTACGAGCAGTACTTC CSVAGTGSFYEQYF